These 3 T cell receptor beta chains were all obtained from the same sample, sequenced in a study of blood T cell repertoires in COVID-19. Clones were read by immunoSEQ multiplex PCR, and TCRdb kept only the in-frame ones, dropping some. The table records 110,000 to 150,000 clones, roughly 89% of them present only once. Material for sequencing was peripheral blood. The receptors originated from a man aged 55 to 70 with active or convalescent COVID-19.

V and J are TRBV28 and TRBJ1-2; a weak D match, TRBD1 (5 bases). The CDR3 has 13 residues. Trimming cost V 7 bases and J 4 bases, with 13 bases left between them. Per germline, CDR1 MDHEN and CDR2 SYDVKM. The CDR3 loop reads CASTPDIFYGYTF. DNA for the CDR3: TGTGCCAGCACCCCGGACATTTTCTATGGCTACACCTTC.

The chain links TRBV5-6 to TRBJ1-3; the match to TRBD1 covers 7 bases. Trimming cost V 4 bases and J 1 base; bases outside gene matches: 11. The CDR3 runs to 17 residues. Germline CDR1 is SGHDT and CDR2 is YYEEEE. CDR3 residues: CASSGLWTGDSGNTIYF. CDR3 coding DNA: TGTGCCAGCAGCGGACTATGGACAGGAGATTCTGGAAACACCATATATTTT.

The V and J genes are TRBV19 and TRBJ2-3; TRBD2 matches at 12 bases. This CDR3 region has 15 residues. CDR1 is LNHDA and CDR2 is SQIVND in the germline V gene (reference sequence). Trimming at V came to 5 bases and at J to 9 bases, leaving 9 bases not matched to a gene. The CDR3 region is CASSSLAGGPGTQYF. In nucleotides, the CDR3 is TGTGCCAGTAGTTCCCTAGCGGGGGGGCCGGGGACGCAGTATTTT.